The sequence of this TCR beta chain was determined in a study of vaccination effects on CD4 cells after COVID-19. Study-wide results and caveats: Few convalescent patients were included, and no early post-infection timepoints were sampled.

Germline values: CDR1 LGHDT, CDR2 YNNKEL (reference sequence). The CDR3 has 18 residues. Trimming shortened V by 7 bases and J by 9 bases, and 34 bases separated the two germline ends. The method was immunoSEQ multiplex PCR; TCRdb's version includes in-frame clones alone and lacks a portion of them. There are over 60,000 clones in the sample; 70% to 85% occur only once, and 1.5% to 1.7% lies in the top ten. In regard to this clone: Its antigen is unknown.

Antigen-specific CD4+ T cells were expanded with viral peptide pools in the ViraFEST assay before sequencing. After more than 8 days in culture, the CD4+ T cells were isolated. Participants completed two doses of the BNT162b2 or mRNA-1273 vaccine. The vaccine recipients had no prior SARS-CoV-2 infection, with negative nucleocapsid antibodies. IL-2 medium took the place of half the medium on both days 3 and 7. The V gene is TRBV3-1 (or the pseudogene TRBV3-2), the J gene TRBJ2-7; no definite D call. This receptor was taken from a human donor who received a COVID-19 vaccine. The material sequenced was CD4+ T cells from PBMCs cultured with HCoV-229E spike peptides, taken after COVID-19 vaccination. The CDR3 loop reads CASTSVEAARISPYGQYV. The CDR3 DNA sequence: TGTGCCAGCACCTCGGTAGAGGCAGCCCGGATTTCCCCTTATGGGCAGTACGTC.